The 8 T cell receptor beta chains reported below all come from one sample, sequenced in a study of blood T cells in healthy people across ages. Combining a sample-barcoded 5' primer with a J-beta primer mix, a second PCR ran for about 7 to 11 cycles. One entry per CDR3 protein results from TCRdb running MiXCR on the 5' RACE reads. The sample lists 1.4 million or so distinct CDR3 sequences; about 42% were seen once. The source material was blood. The receptor set was obtained from a woman aged 18-29 years in good health.

The chain employs TRBV7-2 and TRBJ2-3; maybe TRBD2 (6 bases). The V end was cut by 3 bases, the J end by 4 bases, with 8 bases between. The CDR3 is 13 residues long. The germline CDR1 and CDR2 sequences are SGHTA and FQGNSA. CDR3 coding DNA: TGTGCCAGCAGCTTTTGGGGGGCAGATACGCAGTATTTT. Translated: CASSFWGADTQYF.

This clonotype was observed a few times. The rearrangement joins TRBV19 to TRBJ2-3, with TRBD1 matching over 8 bases. Germline V lookup: CDR1 LNHDA, CDR2 SQIVND (reference sequence). The CDR3 consists of 12 residues. Germline trimming cut 10 bases from V and 4 bases from J; bases unmatched to any gene: 4. The DNA of the CDR3 is TGTGCCATAGGACAGGGATCAGATACGCAGTATTTT. It translates to CAIGQGSDTQYF.

This clonotype was observed a handful of times. The chain uses TRBV27 and TRBJ1-2; D uncertain. The CDR3 loop spans 12 amino acids. Trimming took 6 bases from V and 2 from J, leaving 7 bases between them. Germline CDR1 is MNHEY and CDR2 is SMNVEV (reference sequence). The CDR3 sequence: CASRQPNYGYTF. DNA for the CDR3: TGTGCCAGCAGGCAGCCAAACTATGGCTACACCTTC.

This clonotype was observed a few times. This chain links TRBV2 with TRBJ2-1; maybe TRBD1 (5 bases). The CDR3 has 11 residues. V was clipped by 11 bases and J by 7 bases, with 12 bases between them. The V gene's germline CDR1 is SNHLY and CDR2 FYNNEI. The CDR3 DNA reads as TGTGCCGCTTCCAGGGTTAATGAGCAGTTCTTC. It codes for CAASRVNEQFF. Drawing the rest from reference TRBV2 and TRBJ2-1, the complete variable domain is EPEVTQTPSHQVTQMGQEVILRCVPISNHLYFYWYRQILGQKVEFLVSFYNNEISEKSEIFDDQFSVERPDGSNFTLKIRSTKLEDSAMYFCAASRVNEQFFGPGTRLTVL.

The sample holds a few counts of this clonotype. The chain recombines TRBV12-3 or TRBV12-4 with TRBJ1-2, with 7 bases identical to TRBD1. This CDR3 is 17 amino acids long. The trim removed 5 bases at V and 4 bases at J, leaving 16 bases unmatched. CDR3 sequence: CASSDLPGQIAGYGYTF. The CDR3 DNA is TGTGCCAGCAGTGACCTTCCGGGACAGATCGCGGGCTATGGCTACACCTTC.

This clonotype was seen at least ten times. V usage is TRBV20-1 and J usage is TRBJ1-4; D unresolved. Germline loops: CDR1 DFQATT, CDR2 SNEGSKA (reference sequence). The CDR3 loop spans 11 amino acids. V was clipped by 5 bases and J by 7 bases, with 8 bases between them. CDR3 bases: TGCAGTGCTTCGCGCTTTGAAAAACTGTTTTTT. Translated: CSASRFEKLFF.

The rearrangement uses TRBV13 and TRBJ2-1; 9 bases agree with TRBD2. CDR3 length: 14 residues. Germline-derived CDR1 and CDR2 are PRHDT and FYEKMQ (reference sequence). V was pared by 4 bases and J by 8 bases, with 6 bases of the junction left unmatched. The CDR3 nucleotides read TGTGCCAGCAGCTCTAGCGGGAAATATCATGAGCAGTTCTTC. Amino acids: CASSSSGKYHEQFF.

In its sample, this clonotype was seen a few times. The chain is built from TRBV12-3 or TRBV12-4 and TRBJ1-4; D not resolved. The germline V and J ends were trimmed by 7 bases and 10 bases, with 16 bases remaining between them. This CDR3 has 13 residues. The CDR3 here is CASTDGPQGKLFF. The CDR3 nucleotides are TGTGCCAGCACCGATGGACCGCAAGGAAAACTGTTTTTT.